Listed below are T cell receptor beta chains from one sample, sequenced in a study of blood T cell repertoires in COVID-19. Generated by immunoSEQ multiplex PCR, the TCRdb table keeps only in-frame clones and is missing some. The profile shows about 240,000 clones, around 85% of them singletons. The sequenced sample was peripheral blood. The receptors were sampled from a woman older than 75 with acute or convalescent COVID-19. Each CDR3 is given with its conserved first and last residue. A D gene is named only where the DNA matches it firmly.

D: TRBD1; V: TRBV3-1/TRBV3-2; J: TRBJ2-2; CDR3: CASKSGTGVTGELFF; DNA: TGTGCCAGCAAATCCGGGACAGGGGTAACCGGGGAGCTGTTTTTT
D: -; V: TRBV15; J: TRBJ1-4; CDR3: CATSRDGRRLINEKLFF; DNA: TGTGCCACCAGCAGAGATGGGAGGAGACTGATTAATGAAAAACTGTTTTTT
D: TRBD1; V: TRBV30; J: TRBJ2-5; CDR3: CAWSPRQGAVKTQYF; DNA: TGTGCCTGGAGTCCTCGACAGGGGGCTGTGAAGACCCAGTACTTC
D: -; V: TRBV7-2; J: TRBJ2-1; CDR3: CASSLSGDLALDEQFF; DNA: TGTGCCAGCAGCTTATCCGGGGATCTGGCGTTGGATGAGCAGTTCTTC
D: TRBD2; V: TRBV11-2; J: TRBJ2-7; CDR3: CASSSLAGPYEQYF; DNA: TGTGCCAGCAGCTCCCTAGCGGGGCCTTACGAGCAGTACTTC
D: -; V: TRBV5-4; J: TRBJ1-3; CDR3: CASSPGHLSSGNTIYF; DNA: TGTGCCAGCAGCCCGGGACACCTGAGCTCTGGAAACACCATATATTTT
D: -; V: TRBV12-5; J: TRBJ1-2; CDR3: CASGLRQGTGGYTF; DNA: TGTGCTAGTGGTTTACGTCAGGGAACAGGGGGCTACACCTTC
D: TRBD2; V: TRBV2; J: TRBJ2-7; CDR3: CASSRGGPAYEQYF; DNA: TGTGCCAGCAGTCGGGGGGGGCCAGCCTACGAGCAGTACTTC
D: -; V: TRBV6-5; J: TRBJ1-4; CDR3: CASSYEADEKLFF; DNA: TGTGCCAGCAGTTACGAGGCGGATGAAAAACTGTTTTTT
D: TRBD1; V: TRBV6-6; J: TRBJ1-2; CDR3: CASSRQGAFSGYTF; DNA: TGTGCCAGCAGTCGACAGGGGGCTTTCAGTGGCTACACCTTC
D: -; V: TRBV29-1; J: TRBJ2-3; CDR3: CSYSRDTQYF; DNA: TGCAGCTACTCCAGGGATACGCAGTATTTT
D: TRBD1; V: TRBV18; J: TRBJ1-2; CDR3: CASSPLQSGTGTFVGYTF; DNA: TGTGCCAGCTCACCACTTCAGTCCGGGACAGGAACATTTGTTGGCTACACCTTC
D: -; V: TRBV6-6; J: TRBJ1-5; CDR3: CASSSAYSNQPQHF; DNA: TGTGCCAGCAGTTCCGCCTATAGCAATCAGCCCCAGCATTTT
D: -; V: TRBV6-5; J: TRBJ1-4; CDR3: CASTSRGGTNEKLFF; DNA: TGTGCCAGCACCTCGAGGGGGGGTACTAATGAAAAACTGTTTTTT
D: -; V: TRBV28; J: TRBJ1-1; CDR3: CASSLAAQGTAEAFF; DNA: TGTGCCAGCAGTTTAGCCGCACAGGGAACCGCTGAAGCTTTCTTT
D: TRBD1; V: TRBV19; J: TRBJ2-2; CDR3: CASSSGTGVAGELFF; DNA: TGTGCCAGTAGTTCCGGGACAGGGGTAGCCGGGGAGCTGTTTTTT